This TCR beta chain was recovered during a study of blood T cell repertoires in COVID-19. About the study: From the United States, Italy and Spain came samples of acute and convalescent COVID-19. Nucleic acid was either cDNA or gDNA, and it came from T cells, B-cell-depleted T cells, or PBMCs.

The method was immunoSEQ multiplex PCR; TCRdb's version includes in-frame clones alone and lacks a portion of them. Found here are about 100,000 clones, roughly 80% of them singletons; the top ten hold approximately 24%. This TCR derives from a human donor in a cohort sampled during active COVID-19. The sample was peripheral blood.

This chain's CDR3 is CASSPLAESYNEQFF. CDR3 DNA sequence: TGCGCCAGCAGCCCGCTAGCGGAATCCTACAATGAGCAGTTCTTC. This chain uses TRBV5-1 with TRBJ2-1; 7 nucleotides line up with TRBD2. The V and J ends lost 4 bases and 1 base, in that order; junction bases with no gene match: 5. This CDR3 spans 15 amino acids. From germline, CDR1 is SGHRS and CDR2 YFSETQ.